A few counts support the clone carrying this TCR beta chain. Gene and germline names: mouse. The read stops 4 residues short of the end of the CDR3; the missing end is completed from the germline J gene. This specimen belongs to a study of CD8+ T cells in alopecia areata. Study at large: C3H/HeJ graft donors with spontaneous alopecia, aged roughly 6-12 months, supplied skin that was transplanted onto female C3H/HeJ mice aged roughly 7-10 weeks.

From germline, CDR1 is SGHDT and CDR2 FRDEAV. This CDR3 comprises 16 residues. The V and J ends lost 5 bases and 2 bases, in that order; junction bases with no gene match: 5. Sorting of pooled cutaneous lymph node cells used CD4, CD8alpha, NKG2D, NKG2ACE and other markers. Extraction of RNA preceded its reverse transcription into cDNA, which served as the sequencing template. Assay: immunoSEQ multiplex PCR; the TCRdb copy retains only in-frame clones and omits some. Singletons are absent from the sample, which has 290,000 or so clones. The V call is TRBV14, the J call TRBJ2-2; 11 bases align to TRBD2. This receptor was identified in a C3H/HeJ mouse with alopecia areata. For this strain, the MHC haplotype corresponds to H2-k. The sequenced sample was CD4+ T cells sorted from a lymph node. The CDR3 loop reads CASSRRDWGNTGQLYF. The covered CDR3 bases are TGTGCCAGCAGCCGCCGGGACTGGGGGAACACCGGG.